These 29 T cell receptor beta chains were all obtained from the same sample, sequenced in a study of blood T cell repertoires in COVID-19. This table comes from immunoSEQ multiplex PCR, and its TCRdb copy is limited to in-frame clones, with some not included. The sample includes about 110,000 clones, 60% to 80% of them seen just once. The sample comprised peripheral blood. The receptors here all came from a woman at least 80 years old with active or convalescent COVID-19.

This chain uses TRBV5-1 with TRBJ2-5, with D unresolved. CDR1 is SGHRS and CDR2 is YFSETQ in the germline V gene. The CDR3 length is 16 residues. V was pared by 0 bases and J by 0 bases, with 12 bases between. The CDR3 is CASSLAVADYQETQYF. As DNA, the CDR3 is TGCGCCAGCAGCTTGGCCGTCGCTGACTACCAAGAGACCCAGTACTTC.

The chain links TRBV18 to TRBJ2-7; 10 nucleotides agree with TRBD1. Germline lookup yields CDR1 KGHSH and CDR2 LQKENI. V was clipped by 4 bases and J by 1 base; unmatched bases: 7. This CDR3 is 16 amino acids long. This CDR3 reads CASSRPGQGRSYEQYF. The CDR3 DNA is TGTGCCAGCTCACGGCCGGGACAGGGGCGTTCCTACGAGCAGTACTTC. Based on the CDR3 plus reference TRBV18 and TRBJ2-7, the full variable domain is NAGVMQNPRHLVRRRGQEARLRCSPMKGHSHVYWYRQLPEEGLKFMVYLQKENIIDESGMPKERFSAEFPKEGPSILRIQQVVRGDSAAYFCASSRPGQGRSYEQYFGPGTRLTVT.

The V gene is TRBV6-2 or TRBV6-3, the J gene TRBJ1-1; unclear D gene. Trimming shortened V by 0 bases and J by 1 base, and 3 bases separated the two germline ends. The CDR3 totals 13 residues. The germline V gene encodes CDR1 MNHEY and CDR2 SVGEGT. The CDR3, as DNA: TGTGCCAGCAGTTACTCCTGGAACACTGAAGCTTTCTTT. It translates to CASSYSWNTEAFF.

The chain has TRBV5-1 and TRBJ2-1; D unresolved. Trimming left V 0 bases short and J 5 bases short, with 9 bases between. The CDR3 sequence is 14 residues long. Germline V CDR1 and CDR2: SGHRS, YFSETQ. The CDR3 coding sequence is TGCGCCAGCAGCTTGGCTCGGCAGGACAATGAGCAGTTCTTC. Amino acids: CASSLARQDNEQFF.

The chain is built from TRBV12-3 or TRBV12-4 and TRBJ1-2; weak D call: TRBD1 (6 bases). With 5 bases removed from V and 7 bases from J, the gap between germline ends came to 14 bases. CDR3 length equals 13 residues. CDR3 sequence reads: CASSPRGTTGYTF. CDR3 nucleotides: TGTGCCAGCAGTCCTCGAGGGACAACTGGCTACACCTTC.

This chain connects TRBV7-8 to TRBJ2-7; the D gene is possibly TRBD2 (6 bases). Trimming removed 5 bases at V and 7 bases at J, with 15 bases between. The CDR3 runs 13 residues. Germline loops: CDR1 SGHVS, CDR2 FQNEAQ. The CDR3 DNA follows: TGTGCCAGCAGCCAAGCCATCGGGAGTGAGCAGTACTTC. Its protein is CASSQAIGSEQYF. Filled out from reference TRBV7-8 and TRBJ2-7, the complete variable domain reads GAGVSQSPRYKVAKRGQDVALRCDPISGHVSLFWYQQALGQGPEFLTYFQNEAQLDKSGLPSDRFFAERPEGSVSTLKIQRTQQEDSAVYLCASSQAIGSEQYFGPGTRLTVT.

The chain uses TRBV7-3 and TRBJ2-1; 11 nucleotides align to TRBD2. Unmatched junction bases numbered 15, after V lost 4 bases and J lost 7 bases. The CDR3 loop spans 18 amino acids. The germline V gene has CDR1 SGHTA and CDR2 FQGTGA. For the CDR3, the DNA is TGTGCCAGCAGCTCTAAAGCTCAGGGCACTAGCGGGAGTAATGAGCAGTTCTTC. Its protein is CASSSKAQGTSGSNEQFF.

The rearrangement joins TRBV29-1 to TRBJ2-1; 7 nucleotides match TRBD1. V lost 7 bases, J lost 4 bases, and 10 bases stayed unmatched. The V gene's germline CDR1 is SQVTM and CDR2 ANQGSEA. This CDR3 comprises 14 residues. CDR3 coding DNA: TGCAGCGGGACCCGGGACAGACTATACAATGAGCAGTTCTTC. Protein: CSGTRDRLYNEQFF.

The chain recombines TRBV28 with TRBJ2-3; 10 positions match TRBD2. The CDR3 runs 18 residues. V dropped 5 bases and J dropped 4; count of bases not matched to a gene: 15. The V gene's germline CDR1 is MDHEN and CDR2 SYDVKM. The CDR3 is CASSRTRASGSTPDTQYF. In DNA, the CDR3 is TGTGCCAGCAGTAGGACCCGGGCTAGCGGGAGTACCCCAGATACGCAGTATTTT.

The chain is built from TRBV23-1 and TRBJ1-5; D unresolved. TRBV23-1 is an open reading frame, and its role is uncertain. Trimming stripped 0 bases from V and 0 bases from J, with 9 bases between. This CDR3 has 16 amino acids. This CDR3 reads CASSQSEGNSNQPQHF. CDR3 bases: TGCGCCAGCAGTCAATCTGAGGGCAATAGCAATCAGCCCCAGCATTTT.

This clone was detected only a few times. V usage is TRBV5-4 and J usage is TRBJ2-7; D possibly corresponds to TRBD2 (5 bases). Germline lookup yields CDR1 SGHNT and CDR2 YYREEE (reference sequence). V gave up 2 bases and J gave up 5 bases, with 11 bases separating them. The CDR3 is made up of 13 amino acids. CDR3 residues: CASSLTREHEQYF. CDR3 DNA sequence: TGTGCCAGCAGCTTAACCCGGGAACACGAGCAGTACTTC.

The CDR3 is CASSPPDKTYEQYF. CDR3 bases: TGTGCCAGCAGTCCTCCGGACAAGACCTACGAGCAGTACTTC. This chain connects TRBV28 to TRBJ2-7; possible D gene TRBD1, 5 bases. Germline V gives CDR1 MDHEN, CDR2 SYDVKM. The V end lost 5 bases, the J end lost 2 bases, and 13 bases lay between the germline ends. The CDR3 has 14 residues.

The rearrangement uses TRBV19 and TRBJ2-1, with 8 bases that match TRBD2. CDR1 LNHDA and CDR2 SQIVND come from the germline V gene (reference sequence). The V and J ends lost 3 bases and 0 bases, in that order; junction bases with no gene match: 4. The CDR3 runs 16 residues. The CDR3 is CASSITSGGSYNEQFF. CDR3 nucleotides: TGTGCCAGTAGTATCACTAGCGGAGGCTCCTACAATGAGCAGTTCTTC.

This clone was recorded at least ten times. The V and J genes are TRBV4-3 and TRBJ1-2, with 7 nucleotides matching TRBD1. This CDR3 has 15 amino acids. Germline V gene data show CDR1 as LGHNA and CDR2 as YSLEER. With V trimmed by 2 bases and J by 4 bases, 7 bases remained unmatched. The CDR3: CASSQNTAGGYGYTF. CDR3 DNA: TGCGCCAGCAGCCAAAATACGGCAGGGGGCTATGGCTACACCTTC.

This rearrangement joins TRBV30 to TRBJ1-4, with D maybe TRBD1 (6 bases). The CDR3 consists of 13 residues. V shed 4 bases and J shed 4 bases, with 10 bases lying between them. Germline-derived CDR1 and CDR2 are GTSNPN and SVGIG (reference sequence). The CDR3 DNA follows: TGTGCCTGGAATCAGGGGCTTAATGAAAAACTGTTTTTT. Translation: CAWNQGLNEKLFF.

The V and J genes are TRBV7-9 and TRBJ2-5; the match to TRBD2 covers 7 bases. This CDR3 has 15 residues. Germline CDR1 is SEHNR and CDR2 is FQNEAQ (reference sequence). V lost 4 bases to trimming and J lost 0 bases; unmatched junction nucleotides: 5. The CDR3 region is CASSSGRTNQETQYF. Here the CDR3 DNA reads TGTGCCAGCAGCTCCGGGAGGACAAACCAAGAGACCCAGTACTTC.

This clone was detected only a few times. One junction end disagrees with the germline gene, perhaps due to a read error. The chain couples TRBV29-1 to TRBJ2-5; maybe TRBD1 (6 bases). The CDR3 covers 11 residues. Germline CDR1 SQVTM, CDR2 ANQGSEA. The CDR3 here is CSVQSGTLRNF. The DNA for the CDR3 is TGCAGCGTTCAATCCGGGACACTAAGGAACTTC.

The chain is built from TRBV28 and TRBJ1-2; 7 bases line up with TRBD1. J lost 6 bases, V lost 6 bases, and 22 bases had no gene match. The CDR3 is 18 amino acids. Germline V gives CDR1 MDHEN, CDR2 SYDVKM. CDR3 loop: CASSLRAYRGPLANGYTF. The CDR3 coding sequence is TGTGCCAGCAGCCTTAGGGCCTACAGGGGCCCCTTAGCGAATGGCTACACCTTC.

The chain employs TRBV5-1 and TRBJ2-5; TRBD1 might be the D (5 bases). This CDR3 is built from 14 residues. With 4 bases removed from V and 2 bases from J, the gap between germline ends came to 12 bases. Germline V gene lookup returns CDR1 SGHRS and CDR2 YFSETQ. The CDR3 DNA sequence: TGCGCCAGCAGCCTAAGACAGCTTCAAGAGACCCAGTACTTC. Translated, it gives CASSLRQLQETQYF.

A single count supports this clone. The chain employs TRBV19 and TRBJ1-1, with D possibly being TRBD1 (5 bases). The CDR3 loop spans 15 amino acids. The germline V gene has CDR1 LNHDA and CDR2 SQIVND (reference sequence). V lost 3 bases and J lost 1, with 12 bases in between. This CDR3 is CASSITGAENTEAFF. Written as DNA, the CDR3 is TGTGCCAGTAGTATTACAGGCGCTGAGAACACTGAAGCTTTCTTT.

This clone was picked up one time. The CDR3 loop reads CASGSIPRAGMPYEQYF. CDR3 DNA sequence: TGTGCTAGTGGTTCAATTCCTCGGGCAGGGATGCCCTACGAGCAGTACTTC. The rearrangement uses TRBV12-5 and TRBJ2-7, with D perhaps TRBD1 (5 bases). Trimming removed 4 bases at V and 2 bases at J, with 21 bases between. There are 17 residues in the CDR3. Germline assignment: CDR1 LGHNT and CDR2 FRNRAP.

This chain uses TRBV6-5 with TRBJ1-5, with 9 bases identical to TRBD1. The CDR3 extends over 13 amino acids. The germline CDR1 and CDR2 sequences are MNHEY and SVGAGI. J was trimmed by 5 bases and V by 6 bases; bases with no gene match: 2. CDR3 DNA: TGTGCCAGCAGCTGGACAGGGGATCAGCCCCAGCATTTT. This gives the protein CASSWTGDQPQHF.

This clone appeared many times. The chain is built from TRBV5-5 and TRBJ2-7; 10 positions match TRBD2. The V gene's germline CDR1 is SGHKS and CDR2 YYEKEE (reference sequence). Trimming at V came to 4 bases and at J to 1 base, leaving 5 bases not matched to a gene. The CDR3 has 15 residues. The CDR3 coding sequence is TGTGCCAGCAGCGATGGGACTAGCGAATCCTACGAGCAGTACTTC. This translates into CASSDGTSESYEQYF.

V is TRBV27 and J is TRBJ1-6; 7 bases agree with TRBD1. Per germline, CDR1 MNHEY and CDR2 SMNVEV (reference sequence). The CDR3 is 16 amino acids. With 3 bases clipped from V and 10 bases from J, the junction kept 12 bases outside the gene matches. CDR3 bases: TGTGCCAGCAGTTTGATTAGAGGGGGCCAAGAGTCACCCCTCCACTTT. Amino acid sequence: CASSLIRGGQESPLHF.

The chain carries TRBV19 and TRBJ1-2; a weak D match, TRBD1 (6 bases). CDR1 LNHDA and CDR2 SQIVND come from the germline V gene (reference sequence). V lost 0 bases and J 6 bases, leaving 20 bases between the germline ends. CDR3 length: 17 residues. The CDR3 bases are TGTGCCAGTAGTATAGATAGGACAGTCGTCTATCGGAATGGCTACACCTTC. Amino acids: CASSIDRTVVYRNGYTF.

This clone was observed a few times. The chain has TRBV19 and TRBJ2-1, with 7 bases lining up with TRBD1. CDR3 length: 15 residues. Trimming cost V 6 bases and J 7 bases; bases outside gene matches: 12. Germline CDR1 is LNHDA and CDR2 is SQIVND (reference sequence). CDR3 residues: CASSPTGYSHNEQFF. In nucleotides, the CDR3 is TGTGCCAGTAGCCCGACAGGGTATTCCCATAATGAGCAGTTCTTC.

This clone was observed once. This chain uses TRBV4-2 with TRBJ2-1; D call uncertain. Germline CDR1 LGHNA, CDR2 YNFKEQ. V lost 0 bases and J lost 10, with 7 bases in between. The CDR3 extends over 12 amino acids. This CDR3 is CASSQDSREQFF. In DNA, the CDR3 is TGTGCCAGCAGCCAAGACTCGCGCGAGCAGTTCTTC.

The chain links TRBV29-1 to TRBJ2-3; a weak D match, TRBD2 (5 bases). Between the trimmed V and J ends, which lost 3 bases and 3 bases, there was a span of 13 bases. Germline V CDR1 and CDR2: SQVTM, ANQGSEA. There are 14 residues in the CDR3. CDR3 sequence reads: CSVDSWESTDTQYF. The CDR3 region has the DNA TGCAGCGTTGATTCGTGGGAGAGTACAGATACGCAGTATTTT.

The V and J genes are TRBV6-1 and TRBJ2-6; the D is unclear. V lost 3 bases to trimming and J lost 4 bases, with 10 bases between them. This CDR3 spans 15 amino acids. Per the germline V gene, CDR1 is MNHNS and CDR2 is SASEGT. CDR3 nucleotides: TGTGCCAGCAGTGATCCCGCGGCGGGGGCCAACGTCCTGACTTTC. It specifies CASSDPAAGANVLTF.